One and the same sample provided the 17 T cell receptor beta chains below, sequenced in a study of T cell responses to AZD1222 COVID-19 vaccine. The data were produced by immunoSEQ multiplex PCR, yet TCRdb's version contains in-frame clones alone and is incomplete. The table includes some 170,000 clones, about 91% detected once. The sequencing here drew on peripheral blood, taken on day 0 of MenACWY control vaccination. These receptors all come from an adult in good health.

The chain joins TRBV6-4 to TRBJ1-1; D gene unclear. Germline loops: CDR1 MRHNA, CDR2 SNTAGT. The V end lost 6 bases, the J end lost 4 bases, and 12 bases lay between the germline ends. This CDR3 is 13 amino acids long. The DNA of the CDR3 is TGTGCCAGCAGGGACCTCCATGGCACTGAAGCTTTCTTT. Amino acid sequence: CASRDLHGTEAFF.

The J gene is TRBJ2-6, the V gene TRBV9, with 10 bases that match TRBD2. Germline CDR1 and CDR2: SGDLS and YYNGEE. The CDR3 has 16 amino acids. V dropped 4 bases and J dropped 2; count of bases not matched to a gene: 3. CDR3 DNA: TGTGCCAGCAGCTCAGGACTAGCGGCTGGGGCCAACGTCCTGACTTTC. It is translated as CASSSGLAAGANVLTF.

The V gene is TRBV6-2 or TRBV6-3, the J gene TRBJ2-2; 15 bases match TRBD2. CDR1 is MNHEY, CDR2 SVGEGT, per germline. After removal of 5 bases from V and 4 bases from J, the junction contained 2 bases not matched to a gene. The CDR3 runs to 16 residues. The DNA of the CDR3 is TGTGCCAGCAGTGGACTAGCGGGAGGGCCCACCGGGGAGCTGTTTTTT. It yields the protein CASSGLAGGPTGELFF.

J is TRBJ2-2 and V is TRBV19; D not resolved. CDR1 is LNHDA, CDR2 SQIVND, per germline (reference sequence). V was pared by 5 bases and J by 7 bases, with 14 bases between. The CDR3 is 14 amino acids. The CDR3 coding sequence is TGTGCCAGTAGTGGGGTAGGGTATGGCGGGGAGCTGTTTTTT. Amino acids: CASSGVGYGGELFF.

This chain connects TRBV6-5 to TRBJ2-3, with no clear D. The CDR3 sequence is 13 residues long. Between the trimmed V and J ends, which lost 7 bases and 2 bases, there was a span of 10 bases. Per the germline V gene, CDR1 is MNHEY and CDR2 is SVGAGI. The CDR3 region is CASTTGLTDTQYF. The CDR3 DNA follows: TGTGCCAGCACTACCGGCCTCACAGATACGCAGTATTTT.

This clone appeared a single time. V and J are TRBV18 and TRBJ1-1, with 7 bases that match TRBD1. Unmatched junction bases numbered 7, after V lost 8 bases and J lost 4 bases. Germline CDR1 is KGHSH and CDR2 is LQKENI. This CDR3 is built from 13 residues. CDR3 sequence: CASARAGGTEAFF. The CDR3 DNA follows: TGTGCCAGCGCTCGGGCAGGGGGCACTGAAGCTTTCTTT.

The chain uses TRBV24-1 and TRBJ2-1; the D gene is possibly TRBD2 (5 bases). The germline V gene has CDR1 KGHDR and CDR2 SFDVKD. The CDR3 is made up of 15 amino acids. V gave up 0 bases and J gave up 9 bases, with 14 bases separating them. CDR3 coding DNA: TGTGCCACCAGTGATTTGCGCGTGGGAGAAGGTGAGCAGTTCTTC. This gives the protein CATSDLRVGEGEQFF.

This chain links TRBV7-2 with TRBJ1-5, with TRBD1 matching 8 bases. The CDR3 has 14 residues. V shed 3 bases and J 9 bases; nucleotides not matched to a gene: 7. Germline V CDR1 and CDR2: SGHTA, FQGNSA. CDR3 in amino acids: CASSFPGQVSPQHF. The CDR3 DNA reads TGTGCCAGCAGCTTCCCGGGACAGGTCTCGCCCCAGCATTTT.

The J gene is TRBJ2-7, the V gene TRBV30; 9 bases align to TRBD1. Germline assignment: CDR1 GTSNPN and CDR2 SVGIG (reference sequence). Trimming removed 3 bases from V and 0 bases from J; junction bases left unmatched: 6. CDR3 length: 15 amino acids. The CDR3 sequence is CAWRAGTGLSYEQYF. CDR3 nucleotide sequence: TGTGCCTGGAGAGCCGGGACAGGGCTCTCCTACGAGCAGTACTTC.

This chain uses TRBV7-2 with TRBJ2-3, with D perhaps TRBD2 (6 bases). The CDR3 is 14 residues long. Per germline, CDR1 SGHTA and CDR2 FQGNSA. The ends were cut back, 3 bases at V and 0 bases at J, with 7 bases in the middle. CDR3 coding DNA: TGTGCCAGCAGCTTTCTAGCGAGCACAGATACGCAGTATTTT. Translation: CASSFLASTDTQYF.

The chain is built from TRBV24-1 and TRBJ1-2; 7 bases align to TRBD1. The J segment lost 4 bases and the V segment lost 3 bases, leaving 4 bases of the junction unmatched. Germline CDR1 KGHDR, CDR2 SFDVKD. CDR3 length: 14 amino acids. Written as DNA, the CDR3 is TGTGCCACCAGTGATCAGACAGGGTCCTATGGCTACACCTTC. This translates into CATSDQTGSYGYTF.

V and J are TRBV27 and TRBJ2-7; no clear D gene. The germline V gene encodes CDR1 MNHEY and CDR2 SMNVEV (reference sequence). The CDR3 runs to 13 residues. V lost 6 bases and J lost 3, with 12 bases in between. The CDR3 nucleotides are TGTGCCAGCAGGCGAACTGGAAACTACGAGCAGTACTTC. It is translated as CASRRTGNYEQYF.

The sample holds one count of this clone. This sequence joins TRBV18 and TRBJ2-7; D possibly matches TRBD1 or TRBD2 (5 bases each). Germline CDR1 KGHSH, CDR2 LQKENI. The V end was cut by 3 bases, the J end by 0 bases, with 15 bases between. This CDR3 contains 16 residues. The CDR3 here is CASSPLGGHNSYEQYF. The CDR3 DNA follows: TGTGCCAGCTCACCTCTTGGGGGTCACAACTCCTACGAGCAGTACTTC. The whole variable domain, remainder taken from reference TRBV18 and TRBJ2-7, is NAGVMQNPRHLVRRRGQEARLRCSPMKGHSHVYWYRQLPEEGLKFMVYLQKENIIDESGMPKERFSAEFPKEGPSILRIQQVVRGDSAAYFCASSPLGGHNSYEQYFGPGTRLTVT.

The chain links TRBV18 to TRBJ1-3, with D unresolved. Germline values: CDR1 KGHSH, CDR2 LQKENI. The CDR3 is made up of 15 amino acids. Trimming took off 0 bases at V and 9 bases at J, with 15 bases between the two ends. Here the CDR3 reads CASSPPGRARVTIYF. The DNA of the CDR3 is TGTGCCAGCTCACCACCCGGCAGAGCGAGGGTCACCATATATTTT.

The J gene is TRBJ1-4, the V gene TRBV4-1; no clear D gene. The CDR3 totals 14 residues. Trimming shortened V by 0 bases and J by 8 bases, and 10 bases separated the two germline ends. Germline values: CDR1 MGHRA, CDR2 YSYEKL. CDR3 sequence reads: CASSQEGRREKLFF. The CDR3 DNA follows: TGCGCCAGCAGCCAAGAGGGCAGGCGGGAAAAACTGTTTTTT.

J is TRBJ2-7 and V is TRBV14, with 7 bases aligning to TRBD1. CDR3 size: 13 residues. Per germline, CDR1 SGHDN and CDR2 FVKESK. V was clipped by 2 bases and J by 5 bases; unmatched bases: 3. As DNA, the CDR3 is TGTGCCAGCAGCCAAATGACAGGGAACGAGCAGTACTTC. It translates to CASSQMTGNEQYF.

This clone appeared once. The chain joins TRBV9 to TRBJ1-1, with D possibly being TRBD1 (5 bases). Germline CDR1 SGDLS, CDR2 YYNGEE. The CDR3 totals 13 residues. V dropped 0 bases and J dropped 6 bases, with 9 bases sitting between them. CDR3 sequence: CASSVGGRAEAFF. The CDR3 nucleotides read TGTGCCAGCAGCGTAGGGGGGAGGGCTGAAGCTTTCTTT.